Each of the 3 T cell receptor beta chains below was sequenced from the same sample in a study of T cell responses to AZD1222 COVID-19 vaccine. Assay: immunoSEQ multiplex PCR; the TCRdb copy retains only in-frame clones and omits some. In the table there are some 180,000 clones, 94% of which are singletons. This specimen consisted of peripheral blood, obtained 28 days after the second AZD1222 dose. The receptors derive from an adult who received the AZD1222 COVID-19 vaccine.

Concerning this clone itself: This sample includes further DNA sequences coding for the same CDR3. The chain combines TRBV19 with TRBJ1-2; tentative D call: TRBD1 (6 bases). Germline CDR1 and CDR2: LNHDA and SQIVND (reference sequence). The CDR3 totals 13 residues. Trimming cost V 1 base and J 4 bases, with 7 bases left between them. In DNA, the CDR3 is TGTGCCAGTAGTATAGGCAGGGGCTATGGCTACACCTTC. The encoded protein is CASSIGRGYGYTF.

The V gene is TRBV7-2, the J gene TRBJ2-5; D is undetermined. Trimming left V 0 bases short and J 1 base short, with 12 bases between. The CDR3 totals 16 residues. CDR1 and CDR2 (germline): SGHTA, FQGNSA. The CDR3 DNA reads TGTGCCAGCAGCTTAGCGCTATCCCCTGCCCAAGAGACCCAGTACTTC. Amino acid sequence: CASSLALSPAQETQYF. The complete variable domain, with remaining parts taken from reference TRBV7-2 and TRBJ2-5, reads GAGVSQSPSNKVTEKGKDVELRCDPISGHTALYWYRQSLGQGLEFLIYFQGNSAPDKSGLPSDRFSAERTGGSVSTLTIQRTQQEDSAVYLCASSLALSPAQETQYFGPGTRLLVL.

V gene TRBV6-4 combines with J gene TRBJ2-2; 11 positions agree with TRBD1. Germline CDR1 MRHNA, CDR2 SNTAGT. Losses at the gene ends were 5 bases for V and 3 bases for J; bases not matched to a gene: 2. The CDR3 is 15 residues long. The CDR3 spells CASSPGQGDTGELFF. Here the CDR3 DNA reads TGTGCCAGCAGTCCGGGACAGGGGGACACCGGGGAGCTGTTTTTT.